This T cell receptor beta chain was obtained from a study of blood T cell repertoires in COVID-19. Trimming removed 0 bases at V and 1 base at J, with 7 bases between. Germline V lookup: CDR1 SGHNT, CDR2 YYREEE (reference sequence). There are 14 residues in the CDR3. Generated by immunoSEQ multiplex PCR, the TCRdb table keeps only in-frame clones and is missing some. The sample includes approximately 290,000 clones, 90% of them seen just once. The genes are TRBV5-4 and TRBJ1-2; the D is unclear. This receptor was obtained from a woman aged 25 to 39 who had recovered from COVID-19. Sample: PBMCs or T cells enriched from blood (not recorded which). CDR3 residues: CASSLGQRNYGYTF. The CDR3 bases are TGTGCCAGCAGCTTGGGGCAGCGTAACTATGGCTACACCTTC.